This TCR beta chain came from a study of cytomegalovirus exposure and HLA in healthy donors. Whole-study context: When roughly 420 donors were genotyped, about 86% of them were found to fall in the Caucasian-associated ancestry cluster. Study-wide results and caveats: Exclusion as indistinguishable affected some V segments, including TRBV6-2 and TRBV6-3. Reports described diagnosis of cytomegalovirus status by the classifier as highly specific and sensitive.

Details on this clone: The target antigen is unknown.

Primers included in the PCR were 60 Vbeta and 13 Jbeta primers. TCRdb's copy holds only in-frame clones and misses some; the assay was immunoSEQ multiplex PCR. The sample includes fewer than 200,000 clones, around 90% of them seen just once. This CDR3 is 17 amino acids long. V gave up 4 bases and J gave up 1 base, with 17 bases separating them. Germline V lookup: CDR1 SGDLS, CDR2 YYNGEE. The gene calls are TRBV9 and TRBJ1-4; D gene unclear. Sequencing input: PBMCs. This receptor was taken from a woman aged 25 to 39 in good health and CMV-seronegative. Here the CDR3 reads CASSLNPWEETNEKLFF. The CDR3 nucleotides are TGTGCCAGCAGCCTCAACCCATGGGAGGAAACTAATGAAAAACTGTTTTTT.